A single TCR beta chain is shown here with its context. The sample belongs to a study of blood T cell repertoires in COVID-19. About the research overall: Sources were T cells, B-cell-depleted T cells, or PBMCs; the material itself was cDNA or gDNA.

Sequencing was performed with immunoSEQ multiplex PCR; in TCRdb, only in-frame clones are kept and a portion is missing. The sample lists roughly 400,000 clones; approximately 89% were seen once. The CDR3 loop spans 15 amino acids. Germline values: CDR1 SGHRS, CDR2 YFSETQ. Deletions cut 0 bases from V and 4 bases from J, with 11 bases between. Individuals aged about 18 to 89 years were recruited from 24 US areas. Sequencing was done on a sample of PBMCs or T cells enriched from blood (not recorded which). This TCR derives from a woman between 25 and 40 years old who had recovered from COVID-19. The chain employs TRBV5-1 and TRBJ1-3, with a weak D call TRBD1 (5 bases). The CDR3 loop reads CASSLVAGGGNTIYF. The CDR3 DNA follows: TGCGCCAGCAGCTTGGTGGCGGGGGGAGGAAACACCATATATTTT. The full variable domain, rest sourced from reference TRBV5-1 and TRBJ1-3, is KAGVTQTPRYLIKTRGQQVTLSCSPISGHRSVSWYQQTPGQGLQFLFEYFSETQRNKGNFPGRFSGRQFSNSRSEMNVSTLELGDSALYLCASSLVAGGGNTIYFGEGSWLTVV.